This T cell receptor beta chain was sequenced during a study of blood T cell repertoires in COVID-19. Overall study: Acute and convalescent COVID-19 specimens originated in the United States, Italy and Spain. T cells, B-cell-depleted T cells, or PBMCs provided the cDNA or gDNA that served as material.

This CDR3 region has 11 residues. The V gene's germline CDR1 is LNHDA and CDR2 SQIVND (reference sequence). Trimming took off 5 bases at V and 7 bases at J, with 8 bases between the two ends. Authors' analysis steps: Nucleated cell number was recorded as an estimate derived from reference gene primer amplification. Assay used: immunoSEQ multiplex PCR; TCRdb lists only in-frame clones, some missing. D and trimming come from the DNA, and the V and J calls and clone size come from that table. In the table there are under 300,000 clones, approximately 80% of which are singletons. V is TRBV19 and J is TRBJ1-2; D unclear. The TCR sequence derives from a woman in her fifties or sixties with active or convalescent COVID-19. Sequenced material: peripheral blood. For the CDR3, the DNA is TGTGCCAGTAGTTACCCGGGTGGCTACACCTTC. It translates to CASSYPGGYTF. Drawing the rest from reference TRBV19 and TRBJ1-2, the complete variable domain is DGGITQSPKYLFRKEGQNVTLSCEQNLNHDAMYWYRQDPGQGLRLIYYSQIVNDFQKGDIAEGYSVSREKKESFPLTVTSAQKNPTAFYLCASSYPGGYTFGSGTRLTVV.